This TCR beta chain came from a study of response to subunit inactivated influenza vaccine. V lost 5 bases and J lost 5, with 15 bases in between. The CDR3 totals 14 residues. Germline V gene data show CDR1 as MGHDK and CDR2 as SYGVNS. For this clonotype: Its antigen is undetermined.

Study-wide results and caveats: Authors suggested that a seasonal influenza vaccination recruits few new T cells each time.

TCRdb reanalysed the RT-PCR reads using MiXCR and keeps one entry per CDR3 protein. The data show 500,000 to 600,000 distinct CDR3 sequences, with approximately 15% seen just once and around 3% held by the top ten. Here the sequenced sample was CD4+ T cells sorted from PBMCs, taken roughly 24 months after vaccination. This receptor was identified in a man between 50 and 75 years old who received an inactivated influenza vaccine. J is TRBJ1-2 and V is TRBV25-1; D is undetermined. In DNA form, the CDR3 reads TGTGCCAGCAGTTCATCTGGGCCATATTATGGCTACACCTTC. Residues: CASSSSGPYYGYTF.